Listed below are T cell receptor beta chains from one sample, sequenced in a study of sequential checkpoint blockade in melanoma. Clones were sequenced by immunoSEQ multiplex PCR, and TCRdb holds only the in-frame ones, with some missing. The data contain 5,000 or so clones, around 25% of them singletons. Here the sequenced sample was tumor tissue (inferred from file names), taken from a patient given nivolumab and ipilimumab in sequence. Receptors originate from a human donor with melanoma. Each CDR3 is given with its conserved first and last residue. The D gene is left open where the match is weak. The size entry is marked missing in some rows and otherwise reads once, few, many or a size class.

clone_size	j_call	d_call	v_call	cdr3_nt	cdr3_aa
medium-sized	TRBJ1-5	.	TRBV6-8	TGTGCCAGCAGTGTATGGCTGAACAATCAGCCCCAGCATTTT	CASSVWLNNQPQHF
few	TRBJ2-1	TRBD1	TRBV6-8	TGTGCCAGCAGTGACCGTATCGGGACAGCGTACAATGAGCAGTTCTTC	CASSDRIGTAYNEQFF
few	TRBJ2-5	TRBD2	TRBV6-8	TGTGCCAGCAGTTACTCGAGGATAGAGGGTACTAGCGGCCAAGAGACCCAGTACTTC	CASSYSRIEGTSGQETQYF
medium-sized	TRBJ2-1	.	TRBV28	TGTGCCAGCAGTCCGAGCGAGGACGAGCAGTTCTTC	CASSPSEDEQFF
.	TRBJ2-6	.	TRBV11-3	TGTGCCAGCAGCGGAACAGGGGGGGACGATGGGGCCAACGTCCTGACTTTC	CASSGTGGDDGANVLTF
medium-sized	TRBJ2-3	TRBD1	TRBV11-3	TGTGCCAGCATCCGGGACAGGGCATCCGATACGCAGTATTTT	CASIRDRASDTQYF
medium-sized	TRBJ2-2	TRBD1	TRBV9	TGTGCCAGCAGCGGAGAGACAGGGCGTACCGGGGAGCTGTTTTTT	CASSGETGRTGELFF
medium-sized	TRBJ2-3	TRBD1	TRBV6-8	TGTGCCATTATCGATCGGGGACAGACAAGCACAGATACGCAGTATTTT	CAIIDRGQTSTDTQYF
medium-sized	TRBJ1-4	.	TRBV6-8	TGTGCCAGCAGGCAGGGGTTGGTGGAAAAACTGTTTTTT	CASRQGLVEKLFF
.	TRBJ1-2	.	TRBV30	TGTGCCTGGAGCGTGACGGAGGTGCTAGACTATGGCTACACCTTC	CAWSVTEVLDYGYTF
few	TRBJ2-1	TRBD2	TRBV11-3	TGTGCCAGCAGCTTAAGAGGGAGGGCCGTCGACAGTGAGCAGTTCTTC	CASSLRGRAVDSEQFF